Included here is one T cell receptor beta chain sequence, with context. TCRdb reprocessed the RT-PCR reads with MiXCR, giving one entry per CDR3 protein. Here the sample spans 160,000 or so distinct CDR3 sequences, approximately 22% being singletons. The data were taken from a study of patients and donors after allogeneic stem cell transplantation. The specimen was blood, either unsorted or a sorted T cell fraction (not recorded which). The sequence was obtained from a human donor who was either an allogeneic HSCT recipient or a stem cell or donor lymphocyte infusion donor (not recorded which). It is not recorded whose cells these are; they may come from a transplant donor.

The CDR3 DNA reads as TGCGCCAGCAGCGTTCGGTGGAATACGCAGTATTTT. It is translated as CASSVRWNTQYF. The rearrangement uses TRBV5-1 and TRBJ2-3, with D hard to call. CDR3 length equals 12 residues. Trimming pared 4 bases from V and 7 bases from J, leaving 10 bases between. Germline-derived CDR1 and CDR2 are SGHRS and YFSETQ.